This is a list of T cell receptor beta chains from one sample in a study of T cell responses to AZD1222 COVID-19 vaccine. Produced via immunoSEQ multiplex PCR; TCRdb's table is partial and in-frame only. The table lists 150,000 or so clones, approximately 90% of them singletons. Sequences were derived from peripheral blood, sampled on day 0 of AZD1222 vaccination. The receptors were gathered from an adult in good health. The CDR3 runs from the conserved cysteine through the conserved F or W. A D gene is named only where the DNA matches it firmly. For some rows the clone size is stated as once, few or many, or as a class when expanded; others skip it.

CASSLGTGGNQPQHF | TGTGCCAGCAGCCTCGGGACAGGGGGCAATCAGCCCCAGCATTTT | TRBV6-5 | - | TRBJ1-5 | TRBD1
CASSKGQSGYTQYF | TGCGCCAGCAGCAAAGGTCAATCCGGCTATACGCAGTATTTT | TRBV5-1 | - | TRBJ2-3 | -
CASSLGYEQYF | TGTGCCAGCAGTTTGGGGTACGAGCAGTACTTC | TRBV27 | - | TRBJ2-7 | -
CASSDLLQGKDQPQHF | TGTGCCAGCAGTGACCTCTTACAGGGAAAGGATCAGCCCCAGCATTTT | TRBV6-1 | - | TRBJ1-5 | -
CAWSPAGGPIF | TGTGCCTGGAGCCCAGCGGGAGGACCAATCTTC | TRBV30 | - | TRBJ2-1 | TRBD2
CASSVEGRGLEQYF | TGTGCCAGCAGCGTAGAAGGGAGGGGACTCGAGCAGTACTTC | TRBV9 | - | TRBJ2-7 | TRBD2
CASIAGLGAYGYTF | TGTGCCAGCATCGCAGGGTTAGGGGCCTATGGCTACACCTTC | TRBV6-5 | - | TRBJ1-2 | -
CAWSVGRATLGNTIYF | TGTGCCTGGAGTGTAGGCAGGGCTACTCTTGGAAACACCATATATTTT | TRBV30 | - | TRBJ1-3 | -
CASSPREHNQPQHF | TGTGCCAGCAGCCCCCGGGAACATAATCAGCCCCAGCATTTT | TRBV2 | once | TRBJ1-5 | -
CASSYPDRRSGELFF | TGCGCCAGCAGCTATCCGGACAGGCGGTCCGGGGAGCTGTTTTTT | TRBV5-1 | few | TRBJ2-2 | TRBD1
CASSPSRVNYEQYF | TGTGCCAGCAGTCCGAGCAGGGTCAACTACGAGCAGTACTTC | TRBV27 | - | TRBJ2-7 | -
CASSRGITDTQYF | TGTGCCAGCAGCAGGGGGATTACAGATACGCAGTATTTT | TRBV7-8 | - | TRBJ2-3 | -
CASSFGNSYEQYF | TGTGCCAGCAGCTTCGGGAACTCCTACGAGCAGTACTTC | TRBV5-4 | - | TRBJ2-7 | -
CASSLLDRNTEAFF | TGTGCCAGCAGCCTCTTGGACAGGAACACTGAAGCTTTCTTT | TRBV5-6 | few | TRBJ1-1 | -
CASNGDRGAGAQHF | TGTGCCAGCAATGGGGATAGGGGGGCCGGGGCCCAGCATTTT | TRBV2 | - | TRBJ1-5 | -
CAWSIPSGGLAGYTF | TGTGCCTGGAGTATACCCTCGGGCGGTCTGGCGGGCTACACCTTC | TRBV30 | - | TRBJ1-2 | -
CAWSVTGLSTDTQYF | TGTGCCTGGAGTGTTACAGGGCTTAGCACAGATACGCAGTATTTT | TRBV30 | once | TRBJ2-3 | -
CASSSLGGLGGETQYF | TGTGCCAGCAGCTCATTAGGCGGACTCGGGGGGGAGACCCAGTACTTC | TRBV7-2 | - | TRBJ2-5 | TRBD2
CASSLGDSGLQETQYF | TGTGCCAGCAGCTTGGGGGACAGCGGTCTTCAAGAGACCCAGTACTTC | TRBV5-6 | - | TRBJ2-5 | TRBD1
CSVAQGSAVGTQYF | TGCAGCGTTGCACAGGGGTCGGCAGTCGGGACCCAGTACTTC | TRBV29-1 | - | TRBJ2-5 | TRBD1
CASTLPGSNEQFF | TGTGCCAGCACTCTTCCGGGCTCCAATGAGCAGTTCTTC | TRBV3-1/TRBV3-2 | - | TRBJ2-1 | -
CASEGALYYNEQFF | TGTGCCAGTGAGGGGGCCCTCTACTACAATGAGCAGTTCTTC | TRBV2 | - | TRBJ2-1 | TRBD1
CASSVSGGTYGYTF | TGTGCCAGCAGCGTAAGTGGAGGGACGTATGGCTACACCTTC | TRBV9 | - | TRBJ1-2 | -
CAIRDSRTDTEAFF | TGTGCCATCAGGGACAGTCGGACGGACACTGAAGCTTTCTTT | TRBV10-3 | - | TRBJ1-1 | -
CASSYASQGAEQYF | TGTGCCAGCAGTTACGCGAGTCAGGGGGCCGAGCAGTACTTC | TRBV6-5 | - | TRBJ2-7 | TRBD1
CASSRFYLGNQPQHF | TGTGCCAGTAGTAGGTTCTACCTCGGGAATCAGCCCCAGCATTTT | TRBV19 | - | TRBJ1-5 | -
CAWRKKGTPGVINYGYTF | TGTGCCTGGAGAAAGAAAGGGACACCCGGGGTAATTAACTATGGCTACACCTTC | TRBV30 | few | TRBJ1-2 | -
CASSPGQGIGEAFF | TGTGCCAGTAGTCCCGGACAGGGGATAGGTGAAGCTTTCTTT | TRBV19 | - | TRBJ1-1 | TRBD1
CASSQGPGAGNTIYF | TGTGCCAGCAGCCAAGGACCGGGAGCCGGAAACACCATATATTTT | TRBV3-1/TRBV3-2 | - | TRBJ1-3 | -
CASRMTGENSPLHF | TGTGCCAGCAGGATGACAGGGGAAAATTCACCCCTCCACTTT | TRBV7-2 | few | TRBJ1-6 | TRBD1
CASSLDGYNEQFF | TGCGCCAGCAGCTTAGACGGATACAATGAGCAGTTCTTC | TRBV5-1 | - | TRBJ2-1 | -
CASRTGSSYNSPLHF | TGCGCCAGCAGGACAGGGAGCTCCTATAATTCACCCCTCCACTTT | TRBV5-1 | - | TRBJ1-6 | TRBD1
CAWSGDRDQPQHF | TGTGCCTGGAGTGGGGACAGGGACCAGCCCCAGCATTTT | TRBV30 | once | TRBJ1-5 | TRBD1
CASSPGRLSYEQYF | TGTGCCAGCAGCCCGGGACGGCTCTCCTACGAGCAGTACTTC | TRBV7-8 | - | TRBJ2-7 | -
CASSVNSGNTIYF | TGTGCCAGCAGCGTTAACTCTGGAAACACCATATATTTT | TRBV5-6 | - | TRBJ1-3 | -
CASSLIVGPSSYEQYF | TGTGCCAGTAGCCTCATAGTGGGCCCATCCTCCTACGAGCAGTACTTC | TRBV19 | - | TRBJ2-7 | -
CASSRSWDAVEAFF | TGTGCCAGCAGTCGCAGTTGGGATGCGGTCGAAGCTTTCTTT | TRBV6-5 | - | TRBJ1-1 | -
CASSLARQGRYF | TGTGCCAGCAGCTTAGCGCGGCAGGGGAGGTACTTC | TRBV11-3 | - | TRBJ2-5 | -
CASSLRDRVYEQYF | TGTGCCAGCAGTCTCCGGGACAGGGTCTACGAGCAGTACTTC | TRBV27 | - | TRBJ2-7 | TRBD1
CASSSVYEQYF | TGTGCCAGCAGTTCCGTCTACGAGCAGTACTTC | TRBV12-3/TRBV12-4 | - | TRBJ2-7 | -
CASSQDWSYEQYF | TGTGCCAGCAGCCAAGACTGGTCCTACGAGCAGTACTTC | TRBV7-9 | - | TRBJ2-7 | -
CASSSHARTGGDYGYTF | TGTGCCAGCAGTTCTCACGCCAGGACAGGGGGCGACTATGGCTACACCTTC | TRBV27 | - | TRBJ1-2 | TRBD1
CASRGMNKGTQYF | TGTGCCAGCAGGGGAATGAACAAGGGTACGCAGTATTTT | TRBV7-6 | - | TRBJ2-3 | -
CASLVRGESPLHF | TGTGCCAGTTTGGTCAGGGGGGAATCACCCCTCCACTTT | TRBV6-5 | - | TRBJ1-6 | TRBD1
CASRSDGTGELFF | TGTGCCAGCAGATCTGATGGCACCGGGGAGCTGTTTTTT | TRBV27 | - | TRBJ2-2 | -
CASSLGGAGYTF | TGTGCCAGCAGCCTAGGGGGCGCGGGCTACACCTTC | TRBV6-5 | - | TRBJ1-2 | TRBD1
CASSEFSNQPQHF | TGTGCCAGCAGTGAATTTAGCAATCAGCCCCAGCATTTT | TRBV6-1 | - | TRBJ1-5 | -
CASSPGAYNQPQHF | TGTGCCAGCTCACCGGGCGCATACAATCAGCCCCAGCATTTT | TRBV18 | - | TRBJ1-5 | -
CASSRLASPQWEQFF | TGTGCCAGCAGTCGACTAGCGAGCCCACAATGGGAGCAGTTCTTC | TRBV27 | once | TRBJ2-1 | TRBD2
CSASTSDSGNTIYF | TGCAGCGCCTCCACATCAGACTCTGGAAACACCATATATTTT | TRBV29-1 | few | TRBJ1-3 | -
CASSNTRPTGGYEQYF | TGTGCCAGCAGCAACACTCGCCCGACAGGGGGCTACGAGCAGTACTTC | TRBV3-1/TRBV3-2 | - | TRBJ2-7 | TRBD1
CASSLDPHGAGELFF | TGTGCCAGCAGCTTGGATCCGCACGGAGCCGGGGAGCTGTTTTTT | TRBV5-5 | - | TRBJ2-2 | -
CASSLELAGASDTQYF | TGTGCCAGCAGCTTAGAACTAGCGGGAGCTTCAGATACGCAGTATTTT | TRBV7-8 | - | TRBJ2-3 | TRBD2
CASSMGVQASYEQYF | TGTGCCAGTAGTATGGGCGTCCAAGCGTCCTACGAGCAGTACTTC | TRBV19 | - | TRBJ2-7 | -
CASSPSGGRLGTEAFF | TGTGCCAGTAGCCCCTCTGGGGGGCGTTTGGGAACTGAAGCTTTCTTT | TRBV19 | - | TRBJ1-1 | -
CASRRQGRSSYNSPLHF | TGTGCCAGCAGGCGGCAGGGGAGGAGCTCCTATAATTCACCCCTCCACTTT | TRBV3-1/TRBV3-2 | once | TRBJ1-6 | -
CASSPVMVSRSYNEQFF | TGTGCCAGCAGCCCGGTGATGGTCTCCCGCTCCTACAATGAGCAGTTCTTC | TRBV7-6 | - | TRBJ2-1 | -